This is a list of T cell receptor beta chains from one sample in a study of shared clonotypes between healthy human individuals. Libraries were prepared by immunoSEQ multiplex PCR; TCRdb keeps only in-frame clonotypes and omits some of them. The table shows about 1 million clones, with about three quarters occurring only once. Sample: memory CD4+ T cells sorted from blood. These receptors all stem from a man between 18 and 35 years old in good health. Each CDR3 is given with its conserved first and last residue. D genes are given only for firm matches. Rows may omit the clone size; those that give it use once, few, many or a size class.

cdr3_length: 12
d_call: -
v_call: TRBV29-1
j_call: TRBJ2-5
clone_size: -
cdr3_nt: TGCAGCGTTGACAGGGGAGGAGAGACCCAGTACTTC
cdr3_aa: CSVDRGGETQYF

cdr3_length: 14
d_call: TRBD1
v_call: TRBV14
j_call: TRBJ2-2
clone_size: -
cdr3_nt: TGTGCCAGCAGGGACAGGGTCTGGACCGGGGAGCTGTTTTTT
cdr3_aa: CASRDRVWTGELFF

cdr3_length: 18
d_call: TRBD2
v_call: TRBV15
j_call: TRBJ2-1
clone_size: -
cdr3_nt: TGTGCCACCAGCAAGTCGTCGGGGGTAGCGGGAGGGCCTTGGGAGCAGTTCTTC
cdr3_aa: CATSKSSGVAGGPWEQFF

cdr3_length: 14
d_call: TRBD2
v_call: TRBV7-2
j_call: TRBJ2-1
clone_size: -
cdr3_nt: TGTGCCAGCAGCTTACGGCGGGGGTACAATGAGCAGTTCTTC
cdr3_aa: CASSLRRGYNEQFF

cdr3_length: 14
d_call: TRBD1
v_call: TRBV5-1
j_call: TRBJ1-3
clone_size: -
cdr3_nt: TGCGCCAGCAGCCGGACAGGGAACGGAAACACCATATATTTT
cdr3_aa: CASSRTGNGNTIYF

cdr3_length: 12
d_call: -
v_call: TRBV28
j_call: TRBJ1-5
clone_size: -
cdr3_nt: TGTGCCAGCTCGGAGTTAAATCAGCCCCAGCATTTT
cdr3_aa: CASSELNQPQHF

cdr3_length: 15
d_call: TRBD2
v_call: TRBV13
j_call: TRBJ2-7
clone_size: -
cdr3_nt: TGTGCCAGCAGTTCTACTAGCGGGTCTACCTACGAGCAGTACTTC
cdr3_aa: CASSSTSGSTYEQYF

cdr3_length: 14
d_call: -
v_call: TRBV30
j_call: TRBJ1-6
clone_size: -
cdr3_nt: TGTGCCTGGAGTGTATCCTTCCCGGGTTCACCCCTCCACTTT
cdr3_aa: CAWSVSFPGSPLHF

cdr3_length: 14
d_call: -
v_call: TRBV18
j_call: TRBJ2-2
clone_size: -
cdr3_nt: TGTGCCAGCTCAGACTCGCCACCCACCGGGGAGCTGTTTTTT
cdr3_aa: CASSDSPPTGELFF

cdr3_length: 13
d_call: TRBD1
v_call: TRBV5-1
j_call: TRBJ2-7
clone_size: -
cdr3_nt: TGCGCCAGCAGAACGGGACAGGGCTACGAGCAGTACTTC
cdr3_aa: CASRTGQGYEQYF

cdr3_length: 15
d_call: TRBD2
v_call: TRBV5-1
j_call: TRBJ2-2
clone_size: -
cdr3_nt: TGCGCCAGCAGCCCGCGGGAGAGGGATGCCGGGGAGCTGTTTTTT
cdr3_aa: CASSPRERDAGELFF

cdr3_length: 14
d_call: -
v_call: TRBV7-2
j_call: TRBJ1-6
clone_size: -
cdr3_nt: TGTGCCAGCAGCTTAAAGGGGGGAGGCTCACCCCTCCACTTT
cdr3_aa: CASSLKGGGSPLHF

cdr3_length: 11
d_call: -
v_call: TRBV2
j_call: TRBJ1-2
clone_size: -
cdr3_nt: TGTGCCAGCAGTGAAACAGGGTTTTACACCTTC
cdr3_aa: CASSETGFYTF

cdr3_length: 12
d_call: -
v_call: TRBV7-2
j_call: TRBJ1-2
clone_size: few
cdr3_nt: TGTGCCAGCAGCTTTTCAGCCGGGGGCTACACCTTC
cdr3_aa: CASSFSAGGYTF

cdr3_length: 13
d_call: -
v_call: TRBV5-8
j_call: TRBJ1-2
clone_size: few
cdr3_nt: TGTGCCAGTCGATTACAGGGAAACTATGGCTACACCTTC
cdr3_aa: CASRLQGNYGYTF

cdr3_length: 16
d_call: -
v_call: TRBV14
j_call: TRBJ2-7
clone_size: -
cdr3_nt: TGTGCCAGCAGCCATGTGTACCGGGACGGATCCTACGAGCAGTACTTC
cdr3_aa: CASSHVYRDGSYEQYF

cdr3_length: 15
d_call: TRBD1
v_call: TRBV18
j_call: TRBJ2-7
clone_size: -
cdr3_nt: TGTGCCAGCTCACCACTGGACAGGGTAGGTTACGAGCAGTACTTC
cdr3_aa: CASSPLDRVGYEQYF

cdr3_length: 15
d_call: TRBD1
v_call: TRBV5-4
j_call: TRBJ1-4
clone_size: -
cdr3_nt: TGTGCCAGCAGCAGAGACGCAACAGGGGGTGAAAAACTGTTTTTT
cdr3_aa: CASSRDATGGEKLFF

cdr3_length: 14
d_call: TRBD1
v_call: TRBV28
j_call: TRBJ1-2
clone_size: -
cdr3_nt: TGTGCCAGCAGTTCGACAGGGGAGGCCTATGGCTACACCTTC
cdr3_aa: CASSSTGEAYGYTF

cdr3_length: 16
d_call: TRBD1
v_call: TRBV7-8
j_call: TRBJ2-3
clone_size: -
cdr3_nt: TGTGCCAGCAGCTTAAACAGGGGGCAACGGACAGATACGCAGTATTTT
cdr3_aa: CASSLNRGQRTDTQYF

cdr3_length: 17
d_call: TRBD1
v_call: TRBV4-3
j_call: TRBJ2-3
clone_size: -
cdr3_nt: TGCGCCAGCAGCCAAACTACCTCAGGGGGCGGAACAGATACGCAGTATTTT
cdr3_aa: CASSQTTSGGGTDTQYF

cdr3_length: 15
d_call: -
v_call: TRBV5-6
j_call: TRBJ2-2
clone_size: -
cdr3_nt: TGTGCCAGCAGCTTGGGCCCTTATGAGACTGGGGAGCTGTTTTTT
cdr3_aa: CASSLGPYETGELFF

cdr3_length: 14
d_call: TRBD1
v_call: TRBV19
j_call: TRBJ2-7
clone_size: -
cdr3_nt: TGTGCCAGTTCTCTCTTGACAGGGCCCTACGAGCAGTACTTC
cdr3_aa: CASSLLTGPYEQYF

cdr3_length: 16
d_call: -
v_call: TRBV15
j_call: TRBJ1-6
clone_size: -
cdr3_nt: TGTGCCACCAGCAGAGAGGTACCTTCGGTAGGTTCACCCCTCCACTTT
cdr3_aa: CATSREVPSVGSPLHF

cdr3_length: 18
d_call: -
v_call: TRBV4-1
j_call: TRBJ1-1
clone_size: once
cdr3_nt: TGCGCCAGCAGCCAAGTATCCGGTTCCGTGGGATGGAACACTGAAGCTTTCTTT
cdr3_aa: CASSQVSGSVGWNTEAFF

cdr3_length: 14
d_call: -
v_call: TRBV28
j_call: TRBJ1-4
clone_size: once
cdr3_nt: TGTGCCAGCAGTCCAGGGGTGACTAATGAAAAACTGTTTTTT
cdr3_aa: CASSPGVTNEKLFF

cdr3_length: 16
d_call: TRBD1
v_call: TRBV28
j_call: TRBJ1-5
clone_size: -
cdr3_nt: TGTGCCAGCAGTCCTGAGACAGGGGGCAACAATCAGCCCCAGCATTTT
cdr3_aa: CASSPETGGNNQPQHF

cdr3_length: 12
d_call: TRBD2
v_call: TRBV28
j_call: TRBJ2-5
clone_size: -
cdr3_nt: TGTGCCAGCAACGTGGGGGGGACGACCCAGTACTTC
cdr3_aa: CASNVGGTTQYF

cdr3_length: 14
d_call: -
v_call: TRBV7-2
j_call: TRBJ2-5
clone_size: -
cdr3_nt: TGTGCCAGCAGCTTAGCGCGACACCAAGAGACCCAGTACTTC
cdr3_aa: CASSLARHQETQYF

cdr3_length: 13
d_call: -
v_call: TRBV30
j_call: TRBJ1-1
clone_size: -
cdr3_nt: TGTGCCTGGAGTGTCTTAGTGAACACTGAAGCTTTCTTT
cdr3_aa: CAWSVLVNTEAFF

cdr3_length: 15
d_call: TRBD2
v_call: TRBV30
j_call: TRBJ2-4
clone_size: once
cdr3_nt: TGTGCCTGGAGTAGGGGTAGCGGGGGGCAAAACATTCAGTACTTC
cdr3_aa: CAWSRGSGGQNIQYF

cdr3_length: 11
d_call: TRBD1
v_call: TRBV6-5
j_call: TRBJ1-2
clone_size: -
cdr3_nt: TGTGCCAGCAGTCAGGGGGGCGGCTACACCTTC
cdr3_aa: CASSQGGGYTF

cdr3_length: 14
d_call: -
v_call: TRBV6-1
j_call: TRBJ2-7
clone_size: few
cdr3_nt: TGTGCCAGCAGTGGGGGGGCAAGGTCCTACGAGCAGTACTTC
cdr3_aa: CASSGGARSYEQYF

cdr3_length: 13
d_call: TRBD1
v_call: TRBV5-6
j_call: TRBJ2-5
clone_size: -
cdr3_nt: TGTGCCAGCAGATTTGACAGGGAAGAGACCCAGTACTTC
cdr3_aa: CASRFDREETQYF

cdr3_length: 13
d_call: -
v_call: TRBV7-3
j_call: TRBJ2-5
clone_size: -
cdr3_nt: TGTGCCAGCAGCTTCGACAGAAAAGAGACCCAGTACTTC
cdr3_aa: CASSFDRKETQYF

cdr3_length: 12
d_call: TRBD2
v_call: TRBV29-1
j_call: TRBJ2-1
clone_size: -
cdr3_nt: TGCAGCGGTGCCGCTAGCGGAAATGAGCAGTTCTTC
cdr3_aa: CSGAASGNEQFF

cdr3_length: 11
d_call: -
v_call: TRBV6-1
j_call: TRBJ2-7
clone_size: -
cdr3_nt: TGTGCCAGCAGTGAATCTGGAGAGCAGTACTTC
cdr3_aa: CASSESGEQYF

cdr3_length: 15
d_call: -
v_call: TRBV9
j_call: TRBJ2-3
clone_size: -
cdr3_nt: TGTGCCAGCAGCTCCCGGGCCCCGACGGGAGATACGCAGTATTTT
cdr3_aa: CASSSRAPTGDTQYF

cdr3_length: 15
d_call: -
v_call: TRBV7-2
j_call: TRBJ2-7
clone_size: -
cdr3_nt: TGTGCCAGCAGCTTATGGTGGGCGGGCGCCTACGAGCAGTACTTC
cdr3_aa: CASSLWWAGAYEQYF

cdr3_length: 15
d_call: -
v_call: TRBV6-1
j_call: TRBJ1-5
clone_size: -
cdr3_nt: TGTGCCAGCAGTGGACCGCAGGGGCCCAATCAGCCCCAGCATTTT
cdr3_aa: CASSGPQGPNQPQHF

cdr3_length: 17
d_call: -
v_call: TRBV5-1
j_call: TRBJ2-2
clone_size: many
cdr3_nt: TGCGCCAGCAGCCGGAATACCGGACAATCGAACACCGGGGAGCTGTTTTTT
cdr3_aa: CASSRNTGQSNTGELFF